A single sample is the source of the 24 T cell receptor beta chains below, sequenced in a study of blood T cell repertoires in COVID-19. The table came from immunoSEQ multiplex PCR; TCRdb's copy has only in-frame clones and leaves some out. The sample consists of 65,000 or so clones, about 88% of them appearing once. The sequenced material came from peripheral blood. These receptors all stem from a man aged 55 to 69 with acute or convalescent COVID-19.

The chain combines TRBV11-1 with TRBJ1-2; possible D gene TRBD1, 6 bases. CDR1 SGHAT and CDR2 FQDESV come from the germline V gene (reference sequence). There are 16 residues in the CDR3. V was pared by 5 bases and J by 0 bases, with 16 bases between. CDR3 sequence: CASSPDRGASNYGYTF. CDR3 in DNA: TGTGCCAGCAGCCCAGACCGGGGGGCGTCTAACTATGGCTACACCTTC.

V gene TRBV12-5 combines with J gene TRBJ1-5, with D possibly being TRBD1 (5 bases). CDR3 length: 16 amino acids. CDR1 and CDR2 (germline): LGHNT, FRNRAP. V lost 1 base to trimming and J lost 1 base, with 11 bases between them. Here the CDR3 reads CASGLGGARSNQPQHF. CDR3 sequence (DNA): TGTGCTAGTGGTTTGGGGGGCGCGAGGAGCAATCAGCCCCAGCATTTT.

V usage is TRBV2 and J usage is TRBJ1-1, with TRBD1 matching over 8 bases. This CDR3 is 14 amino acids long. CDR1 is SNHLY and CDR2 is FYNNEI in the germline V gene. Trimming removed 6 bases from V and 4 bases from J; junction bases left unmatched: 7. The CDR3 reads CASRRVTGGTEAFF. The DNA of the CDR3 is TGTGCCAGCAGAAGGGTAACAGGGGGCACTGAAGCTTTCTTT.

This sequence joins TRBV19 and TRBJ1-2, with D possibly TRBD1 on 5 matching bases. Germline CDR1 reads LNHDA; CDR2 reads SQIVND (reference sequence). CDR3 length equals 15 residues. V lost 5 bases and J 1 base, leaving 14 bases between the germline ends. The CDR3 DNA follows: TGTGCCAGTAGTCGCGGGGCGGCGAATAACTATGGCTACACCTTC. This codes for CASSRGAANNYGYTF.

V usage is TRBV5-6 and J usage is TRBJ1-4; 7 positions agree with TRBD1. The CDR3 runs 15 residues. Germline V gene data show CDR1 as SGHDT and CDR2 as YYEEEE. Trimming took 4 bases from V and 8 from J; bases not matched to a gene: 11. The CDR3 coding sequence is TGTGCCAGCAGCCCCGGTGTCAGGGGGGAGGAAAAACTGTTTTTT. It encodes CASSPGVRGEEKLFF.

On this clone: An end of the junction differs from the germline gene, which may be a read error. The rearrangement joins TRBV7-7 to TRBJ2-5; D gene uncertain. The germline gives CDR1 SSHAT, CDR2 FNYEAQ (reference sequence). The CDR3 totals 12 residues. In nucleotides, the CDR3 is TGTGCTAGCAGCTCAGGTCAAGAGACCCAGTACTTC. This encodes CASSSGQETQYF. Looking up the rest from reference TRBV7-7 and TRBJ2-5 gives the full variable domain: GAGVSQSPRYKVTKRGQDVTLRCDPISSHATLYWYQQALGQGPEFLTYFNYEAQPDKSGLPSDRFSAERPEGSISTLTIQRTEQRDSAMYRCASSSGQETQYFGPGTRLLVL.

The gene calls are TRBV10-3 and TRBJ1-1; 9 bases line up with TRBD1. Unmatched junction bases numbered 6, after V lost 3 bases and J lost 1 base. The CDR3 totals 16 residues. Germline V CDR1 and CDR2: ENHRY, SYGVKD. CDR3 region: CAISDSRGQGNTEAFF. The DNA of the CDR3 is TGTGCCATCAGTGACTCCCGGGGACAGGGGAACACTGAAGCTTTCTTT.

This clone was detected a few times. This chain links TRBV10-2 with TRBJ2-7, with D possibly TRBD2 on 5 matching bases. With 6 bases removed from V and 6 bases from J, the gap between germline ends came to 15 bases. CDR1 is WSHSY, CDR2 SAAADI, per germline. The CDR3 has 13 residues. The CDR3: CASSVAEVPEQYF. CDR3 in DNA: TGCGCCAGCAGCGTGGCGGAGGTTCCCGAGCAGTACTTC.

CDR3 in amino acids: CASSPPGGAFDEQFF. In DNA form, the CDR3 reads TGTGCCAGCAGCCCCCCGGGAGGGGCCTTCGATGAGCAGTTCTTC. The rearrangement uses TRBV7-9 and TRBJ2-1, with TRBD2 identical over 8 bases. The CDR3 length is 15 residues. The V gene's germline CDR1 is SEHNR and CDR2 FQNEAQ (reference sequence). After removal of 5 bases from V and 8 bases from J, the junction contained 11 bases not matched to a gene.

The V call is TRBV6-2 or TRBV6-3, the J call TRBJ1-1, with 9 bases that match TRBD1. V was pared by 4 bases and J by 9 bases, with 9 bases of the junction left unmatched. This CDR3 is 14 amino acids long. Germline-derived CDR1 and CDR2 are MNHEY and SVGEGT. CDR3 protein: CASSSTGGNAQAFF. In nucleotides, the CDR3 is TGTGCCAGCAGTTCGACAGGGGGAAATGCTCAAGCTTTCTTT.

The CDR3 reads CASSQGGRGESYNSPLHF. CDR3 in DNA: TGCGCCAGCAGCCAAGGGGGCAGGGGGGAGTCCTATAATTCACCCCTCCACTTT. This chain links TRBV4-1 with TRBJ1-6; 7 bases are a match to TRBD1. With V trimmed by 1 base and J by 1 base, 7 bases remained unmatched. This CDR3 region has 18 residues. Germline-derived CDR1 and CDR2 are MGHRA and YSYEKL.

The chain carries TRBV2 and TRBJ2-2, with D perhaps matching TRBD2 (6 bases). Germline loops: CDR1 SNHLY, CDR2 FYNNEI. With 6 bases removed from V and 3 bases from J, the gap between germline ends came to 11 bases. The CDR3 length is 14 residues. The CDR3 DNA sequence: TGTGCCAGCAGGCGTGGAGGGTACACCGGGGAGCTGTTTTTT. This sequence encodes CASRRGGYTGELFF.

The chain carries TRBV5-8 and TRBJ1-5; 7 nucleotides align to TRBD1. The V and J ends lost 0 bases and 4 bases, in that order; junction bases with no gene match: 4. Germline CDR1 SGHTS, CDR2 YDEGEE. The CDR3 has 15 residues. The CDR3 DNA reads TGTGCCAGCAGCTTGGAGGACAGGTTTAATCAGCCCCAGCATTTT. Its protein product is CASSLEDRFNQPQHF.

V usage is TRBV5-1 and J usage is TRBJ2-7; 8 bases line up with TRBD2. With V trimmed by 6 bases and J by 6 bases, 14 bases remained unmatched. Germline CDR1 and CDR2: SGHRS and YFSETQ. This CDR3 is 15 amino acids long. CDR3 residues: CASTSGGGGPGEQYF. The CDR3 DNA is TGCGCCAGCACCTCGGGGGGCGGGGGGCCGGGCGAGCAGTACTTC.

This sequence joins TRBV6-2 or TRBV6-3 and TRBJ1-5; weak D call: TRBD1 (5 bases). CDR1 is MNHEY, CDR2 SVGEGT, per germline. The CDR3 runs to 14 residues. Deletions cut 4 bases from V and 7 bases from J, with 14 bases between. The CDR3 nucleotides read TGTGCCAGCAGTTTCGGGGGGATGAGACAGCCCCAGCATTTT. This translates into CASSFGGMRQPQHF.

This chain links TRBV7-8 with TRBJ2-7; a possible D gene is TRBD2 (6 bases). The CDR3 extends over 12 amino acids. The V and J ends lost 1 base and 5 bases respectively, with 6 bases between them. CDR1 and CDR2 (germline): SGHVS, FQNEAQ. CDR3 protein: CASSLGGDEQYF. The CDR3 DNA reads TGTGCCAGCAGCTTAGGGGGGGACGAGCAGTACTTC.

The chain employs TRBV24-1 and TRBJ2-3, with TRBD1 matching 10 bases. V shed 3 bases, J shed 0 bases, and the junction held 8 bases outside the gene matches. Per the germline V gene, CDR1 is KGHDR and CDR2 is SFDVKD. This CDR3 spans 18 amino acids. The CDR3 protein is CATSDPDPGQGSTDTQYF. In nucleotides, the CDR3 is TGTGCCACCAGTGATCCGGACCCGGGACAGGGGAGCACAGATACGCAGTATTTT.

This clone showed up just once. This chain connects TRBV18 to TRBJ1-1, with 8 bases lining up with TRBD1. V lost 4 bases and J lost 3; bases outside the gene matches: 10. Germline CDR1 KGHSH, CDR2 LQKENI. The CDR3 is 16 residues long. CDR3 sequence (DNA): TGTGCCAGCTCACTACTTTTTACAGGGGGTCACACTGAAGCTTTCTTT. This sequence encodes CASSLLFTGGHTEAFF.

The chain couples TRBV6-6 to TRBJ2-3; 8 positions match TRBD1. J gave up 4 bases and V 6 bases, and 6 bases lay outside the gene matches. This CDR3 is 14 amino acids long. The germline V gene encodes CDR1 MNHNY and CDR2 SVGAGI (reference sequence). The CDR3 coding sequence is TGTGCCAGCAGCCGGACAGGGTGGGCAGATACGCAGTATTTT. Translated, it gives CASSRTGWADTQYF.

The V and J genes are TRBV5-1 and TRBJ1-1, with no clear D. The CDR3 totals 12 residues. The germline gives CDR1 SGHRS, CDR2 YFSETQ. V lost 0 bases to trimming and J lost 6 bases, with 6 bases between them. CDR3 in DNA: TGCGCCAGCAGCTTGGTGGAGTCTGAAGCTTTCTTT. Translation gives CASSLVESEAFF.

This clone was seen once. This chain links TRBV4-1 with TRBJ1-1; no clear D. Germline CDR1 MGHRA, CDR2 YSYEKL. The CDR3 length is 16 residues. V was cut by 7 bases and J by 4 bases, with 22 bases left in between. The CDR3 nucleotides are TGCGCCAGCACCTGGGGTGGGGAGTTAGGAGGCACTGAAGCTTTCTTT. This gives the protein CASTWGGELGGTEAFF.

This chain joins TRBV5-1 and TRBJ1-1; D not resolved. The CDR3 has 14 amino acids. Trimming left V 4 bases short and J 2 bases short, with 12 bases between. CDR1 is SGHRS, CDR2 YFSETQ, per germline. DNA for the CDR3: TGCGCCAGCAGCAGTCAGGCTACAAACACTGAAGCTTTCTTT. Translated: CASSSQATNTEAFF.

The V call is TRBV5-1, the J call TRBJ1-3; D is unresolved. Germline V gene lookup returns CDR1 SGHRS and CDR2 YFSETQ. The length of the CDR3 is 15 residues. V was clipped by 4 bases and J by 0 bases, with 11 bases between them. This CDR3 reads CASSPRGISGNTIYF. CDR3 DNA sequence: TGCGCCAGCAGCCCACGCGGCATCTCTGGAAACACCATATATTTT.

The count of this clone is one. This chain uses TRBV5-4 with TRBJ1-1, with 7 bases lining up with TRBD1. The CDR3 contains 13 residues. V shed 7 bases and J 5 bases; nucleotides not matched to a gene: 8. The germline V gene has CDR1 SGHNT and CDR2 YYREEE (reference sequence). The CDR3 bases are TGTGCCAGCCGACAGGGTATGGGGACTGAAGCTTTCTTT. Translation: CASRQGMGTEAFF.